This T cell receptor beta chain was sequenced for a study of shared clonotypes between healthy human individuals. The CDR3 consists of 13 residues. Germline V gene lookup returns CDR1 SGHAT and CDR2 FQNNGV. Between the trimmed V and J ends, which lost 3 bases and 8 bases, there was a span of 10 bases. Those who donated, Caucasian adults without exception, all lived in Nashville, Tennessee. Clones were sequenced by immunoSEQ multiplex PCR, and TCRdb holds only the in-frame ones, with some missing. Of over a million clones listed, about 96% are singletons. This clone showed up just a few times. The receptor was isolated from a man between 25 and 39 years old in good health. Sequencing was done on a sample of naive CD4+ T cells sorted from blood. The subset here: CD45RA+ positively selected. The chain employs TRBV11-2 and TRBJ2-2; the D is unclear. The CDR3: CASSFGPTGELFF. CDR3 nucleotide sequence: TGTGCCAGCAGCTTTGGCCCGACGGGGGAGCTGTTTTTT.